These 22 T cell receptor beta chains were all obtained from the same sample, sequenced in a study of blood T cell repertoires in COVID-19. TCRdb's copy holds only in-frame clones and misses some; the assay was immunoSEQ multiplex PCR. The top ten hold roughly 1.6% of the sample, which has 350,000 to 450,000 clones, over 75% seen once. Sample: peripheral blood. These receptor sequences come from a middle-aged woman with COVID-19, enrolled during active disease.

This clone was seen a single time. The CDR3: CASSKEQGSYGYTF. CDR3 bases: TGTGCCAGCAGTAAAGAGCAGGGCAGTTATGGCTACACCTTC. The chain combines TRBV2 with TRBJ1-2; the D gene is possibly TRBD1 (5 bases). Trimming cost V 5 bases and J 5 bases, with 15 bases left between them. The CDR3 length is 14 residues. CDR1 is SNHLY and CDR2 is FYNNEI in the germline V gene.

J is TRBJ1-2 and V is TRBV12-3 or TRBV12-4; the D gene is possibly TRBD1 (6 bases). The CDR3 spans 13 residues. The V end lost 5 bases, the J end lost 5 bases, and 12 bases lay between the germline ends. The CDR3, as DNA: TGTGCCAGCAGTCCCGACAGGATTTATGGCTACACCTTC. Protein: CASSPDRIYGYTF.

The J gene is TRBJ2-3, the V gene TRBV10-3, with no clear D. CDR1 and CDR2 from the germline V gene are ENHRY and SYGVKD. The CDR3 is 13 residues long. V lost 3 bases to trimming and J lost 0 bases, with 4 bases between them. In DNA, the CDR3 is TGTGCCATCAGTGATCCTAGCACAGATACGCAGTATTTT. This translates into CAISDPSTDTQYF.

The CDR3 here is CASSPTRSSGANVLTF. The DNA of the CDR3 is TGTGCCAGCAGCCCAACGAGATCCTCTGGGGCCAACGTCCTGACTTTC. The chain joins TRBV28 to TRBJ2-6; D unresolved. With 6 bases removed from V and 0 bases from J, the gap between germline ends came to 12 bases. Germline values: CDR1 MDHEN, CDR2 SYDVKM. This CDR3 is 16 amino acids long.

This sequence joins TRBV19 and TRBJ1-1; D unclear. V was cut by 3 bases and J by 0 bases, with 8 bases left in between. This CDR3 contains 14 residues. Germline CDR1 reads LNHDA; CDR2 reads SQIVND (reference sequence). CDR3 DNA: TGTGCCAGTAGTATTCGGCGGCTGAACACTGAAGCTTTCTTT. Protein sequence: CASSIRRLNTEAFF.

This clone has a single count. The chain joins TRBV29-1 to TRBJ1-1; D unclear. Trimming cost V 3 bases and J 1 base, with 6 bases left between them. The germline V gene has CDR1 SQVTM and CDR2 ANQGSEA. The CDR3 is made up of 12 amino acids. CDR3 region: CSVDNRNTEAFF. The CDR3 DNA reads as TGCAGCGTTGATAACAGGAACACTGAAGCTTTCTTT. Full variable domain (missing parts from reference TRBV29-1 and TRBJ1-1): SAVISQKPSRDICQRGTSLTIQCQVDSQVTMMFWYRQQPGQSLTLIATANQGSEATYESGFVIDKFPISRPNLTFSTLTVSNMSPEDSSIYLCSVDNRNTEAFFGQGTRLTVV.

The chain recombines TRBV19 with TRBJ2-2; 7 bases match TRBD1. V trimming: 3 bases; J trimming: 4 bases; junction bases outside the gene matches: 8. Germline-derived CDR1 and CDR2 are LNHDA and SQIVND (reference sequence). The CDR3 contains 16 residues. Written as DNA, the CDR3 is TGTGCCAGTAGTATCCTGACAGGGTCGGGCACCGGGGAGCTGTTTTTT. This gives the protein CASSILTGSGTGELFF. The full variable domain, in which reference TRBV19 and TRBJ2-2 provide the parts outside the CDR3, is DGGITQSPKYLFRKEGQNVTLSCEQNLNHDAMYWYRQDPGQGLRLIYYSQIVNDFQKGDIAEGYSVSREKKESFPLTVTSAQKNPTAFYLCASSILTGSGTGELFFGEGSRLTVL.

The rearrangement links TRBV2 to TRBJ2-1, with 12 bases lining up with TRBD2. Germline V CDR1 and CDR2: SNHLY, FYNNEI. Unmatched junction bases numbered 7, after V lost 2 bases and J lost 5 bases. CDR3 size: 17 residues. The CDR3 DNA reads as TGTGCCAGCAGTGAATTTGCTAGCGGGAGGGCAGACAATGAGCAGTTCTTC. This translates into CASSEFASGRADNEQFF.

This clone has more than one count but fewer than ten. The rearrangement links TRBV11-2 to TRBJ2-1; D not resolved. Germline assignment: CDR1 SGHAT and CDR2 FQNNGV. The length of the CDR3 is 11 residues. Between the trimmed V and J ends, which lost 5 bases and 8 bases, there was a span of 7 bases. Here the CDR3 reads CASSPHYEQFF. As DNA, the CDR3 is TGTGCCAGCAGCCCTCACTATGAGCAGTTCTTC.

The DNA of the CDR3 is TGTGCCAGCAGTCTCACCCAGGGGGCTCAGGGCAATCAGCCCCAGCATTTT. The encoded protein is CASSLTQGAQGNQPQHF. V and J are TRBV6-6 and TRBJ1-5; 8 bases line up with TRBD1. The CDR3 totals 17 residues. Germline V gives CDR1 MNHNY, CDR2 SVGAGI (reference sequence). J gave up 2 bases and V 5 bases, and 11 bases lay outside the gene matches.

The table lists this clone with a count of one. The CDR3 spells CASSLFTSGETQYF. In DNA form, the CDR3 reads TGTGCCAGCAGTTTATTTACTAGCGGGGAGACCCAGTACTTC. V gene TRBV28 combines with J gene TRBJ2-5, with 9 bases aligning to TRBD2. The V gene end was trimmed by 1 base and the J gene end by 5 bases; junction bases not matched to a gene: 2. The CDR3 has 14 residues. CDR1 is MDHEN and CDR2 is SYDVKM in the germline V gene.

The chain combines TRBV7-2 with TRBJ1-5, with 7 bases aligning to TRBD1. In germline, CDR1 is SGHTA, CDR2 FQGNSA. J gave up 6 bases and V 5 bases, and 7 bases lay outside the gene matches. The CDR3 is 14 residues long. CDR3 loop: CASSDPDRAQPQHF. In nucleotides, the CDR3 is TGTGCCAGCAGCGACCCCGACAGGGCTCAGCCCCAGCATTTT.

CDR3 protein: CASSQGAGGSGNTIYF. Here the CDR3 DNA reads TGTGCCAGCAGTCAAGGGGCAGGGGGCTCTGGAAACACCATATATTTT. The chain carries TRBV6-6 and TRBJ1-3; TRBD1 agrees at 7 bases. The germline gives CDR1 MNHNY, CDR2 SVGAGI (reference sequence). The CDR3 has 16 amino acids. Unmatched junction bases numbered 7, after V lost 5 bases and J lost 0 bases.

The chain links TRBV10-3 to TRBJ2-2; 8 positions match TRBD1. The V and J ends lost 6 bases and 6 bases, in that order; junction bases with no gene match: 3. CDR3 length: 13 amino acids. Germline values: CDR1 ENHRY, CDR2 SYGVKD. As DNA, the CDR3 is TGTGCCATCAGACTGACAGGGGCCGGGGAGCTGTTTTTT. Translating it yields CAIRLTGAGELFF.

This clone turned up a few times. J is TRBJ2-2 and V is TRBV4-3, with D possibly being TRBD2 (6 bases). This CDR3 has 16 residues. Germline lookup yields CDR1 LGHNA and CDR2 YSLEER. V was shortened by 1 base and J by 4 bases, with 13 bases between the two germline ends. The CDR3 DNA sequence: TGCGCCAGCAGCCAAGGATTGTCGGGACTCACCGGGGAGCTGTTTTTT. Translating gives CASSQGLSGLTGELFF.

The chain combines TRBV2 with TRBJ2-7, with a possible D match to TRBD1 (5 bases). Germline V lookup: CDR1 SNHLY, CDR2 FYNNEI. This CDR3 contains 14 residues. V dropped 2 bases and J dropped 3 bases, with 11 bases sitting between them. CDR3 coding DNA: TGTGCCAGCAGTGAAACTTGGGGCCTCTACGAGCAGTACTTC. Protein: CASSETWGLYEQYF.

The table lists this clone with a few counts. This chain uses TRBV5-4 with TRBJ1-2; 8 positions match TRBD1. The CDR3 runs 14 residues. Per germline, CDR1 SGHNT and CDR2 YYREEE (reference sequence). The V segment lost 4 bases and the J segment 3 bases; nucleotides outside the gene matches: 5. The CDR3 bases are TGTGCCAGCAGCGGGACAGGCGTTCACTATGGCTACACCTTC. The encoded protein is CASSGTGVHYGYTF.

This clone occurred once. The CDR3 DNA reads TGTGCCAGCAGCCCCACAGGGGGGGGACAGCCCCAGCATTTT. It codes for CASSPTGGGQPQHF. The chain couples TRBV3-1 (or the pseudogene TRBV3-2) to TRBJ1-5, with 8 bases fitting TRBD1. V was pared by 4 bases and J by 7 bases, with 6 bases of the junction left unmatched. Germline CDR1 and CDR2: LGHDT and YNNKEL (reference sequence). There are 14 residues in the CDR3.

The gene calls are TRBV10-3 and TRBJ1-4; no clear D. V was clipped by 0 bases and J by 0 bases, with 11 bases between them. CDR3 length: 17 residues. Looked up from germline, CDR1 is ENHRY and CDR2 is SYGVKD. CDR3 protein: CAISESTQTATNEKLFF. In nucleotides, the CDR3 is TGTGCCATCAGTGAGTCGACCCAGACTGCAACTAATGAAAAACTGTTTTTT.

V is TRBV27 and J is TRBJ1-1, with 7 bases fitting TRBD1. CDR3 length: 19 amino acids. Germline values: CDR1 MNHEY, CDR2 SMNVEV (reference sequence). V lost 4 bases to trimming and J lost 0 bases; unmatched junction nucleotides: 17. The CDR3 DNA is TGTGCCAGCAGTTCCTCGACAGGGTTTGGCCTAGATATGAACACTGAAGCTTTCTTT. Its translation is CASSSSTGFGLDMNTEAFF.

The chain joins TRBV12-3 or TRBV12-4 to TRBJ1-2; D is possibly TRBD1 (6 bases). The CDR3 consists of 13 residues. The V gene lost 3 bases and the J gene lost 9 bases, with 14 bases spanning the gap. The CDR3 sequence: CASSFKRQASYTF. CDR3 coding DNA: TGTGCCAGCAGTTTTAAGAGACAGGCCAGCTACACCTTC.

The count of this clone is one. The gene calls are TRBV4-3 and TRBJ1-6, with D possibly matching TRBD1 (6 bases). This CDR3 contains 14 residues. Trimming cost V 0 bases and J 10 bases, with 10 bases left between them. Per the germline V gene, CDR1 is LGHNA and CDR2 is YSLEER. The CDR3 sequence is CASSQEGRGSPLHF. CDR3 bases: TGCGCCAGCAGCCAAGAGGGCAGGGGATCACCCCTCCACTTT.